This T cell receptor beta chain was recovered during a study of blood T cell repertoires in COVID-19. Study as a whole: The United States, Italy and Spain provided the acute and convalescent COVID-19 samples. Sources were T cells, B-cell-depleted T cells, or PBMCs; the material itself was cDNA or gDNA.

Between the trimmed V and J ends, which lost 2 bases and 1 base, there was a span of 11 bases. The CDR3 contains 15 residues. Germline V CDR1 and CDR2: SGHAT, FQNNGV. In the source study's methods: Reference gene primers were amplified, and this amplification served to estimate nucleated cell counts. The method was immunoSEQ multiplex PCR; TCRdb's version includes in-frame clones alone and lacks a portion of them. D and trimming were read from the DNA, whereas the V and J calls and clone size are those reported in that table. The sample records roughly 200,000 clones, approximately 88% being singletons.

V is TRBV11-2 and J is TRBJ2-5; possible D gene TRBD2, 5 bases. Sequencing was carried out using peripheral blood. The sequence came from a man between 35 and 55 years old with acute or convalescent COVID-19. CDR3 DNA sequence: TGTGCCAGCAGCTTATCGAGGGCCCTCCAAGAGACCCAGTACTTC. It is translated as CASSLSRALQETQYF.